These T cell receptor beta chains were read from a single sample in a study of blood T cell repertoires in COVID-19. Profiling relied on immunoSEQ multiplex PCR, and the TCRdb table lists in-frame clones only, not all of them. Of 100,000 to 150,000 clones listed, roughly 87% were seen once; the top ten hold about 6.9%. Sequenced sample: peripheral blood. Receptor source: a man aged 80 or over with active or convalescent COVID-19. CDR3s include the opening cysteine and the closing phenylalanine or tryptophan. D genes are given only for firm matches. Size values are once, few and many counts, or a class for expanded clones, and some rows have none.

D gene: -; V gene: TRBV30; clone size: -; J gene: TRBJ1-2; CDR3 DNA: TGTGCCTGGAGCCCCGGGGGGGCGGTCTATGGCTACACCTTC; CDR3 protein: CAWSPGGAVYGYTF
D gene: -; V gene: TRBV2; clone size: -; J gene: TRBJ1-6; CDR3 DNA: TGTGCCAGCGACCCAGGGGAGTATAATTCACCCCTCCACTTT; CDR3 protein: CASDPGEYNSPLHF
D gene: TRBD1; V gene: TRBV5-1; clone size: -; J gene: TRBJ1-6; CDR3 DNA: TGCGCCAGCAGCACCAGGGACAGAAATTCACCCCTCCACTTT; CDR3 protein: CASSTRDRNSPLHF
D gene: -; V gene: TRBV7-2; clone size: -; J gene: TRBJ2-1; CDR3 DNA: TGTGCCAGCAGCCCAGTTGGGCAGTACAATGAGCAGTTCTTC; CDR3 protein: CASSPVGQYNEQFF
D gene: TRBD1; V gene: TRBV4-3; clone size: once; J gene: TRBJ2-7; CDR3 DNA: TGCGCCAGCAGCCATTGGACAGGGAGCCACGAGCAGTACTTC; CDR3 protein: CASSHWTGSHEQYF
D gene: -; V gene: TRBV2; clone size: -; J gene: TRBJ1-1; CDR3 DNA: TGTGCCAGCAGCCCGGCAGTAGGAGGTACTGAAGCTTTCTTT; CDR3 protein: CASSPAVGGTEAFF
D gene: TRBD2; V gene: TRBV10-3; clone size: -; J gene: TRBJ2-5; CDR3 DNA: TGTGCCATCAGTGAGTCCCAGCTAGCGGGGGGGTGGACCCAAGAGACCCAGTACTTC; CDR3 protein: CAISESQLAGGWTQETQYF
D gene: -; V gene: TRBV19; clone size: few; J gene: TRBJ1-5; CDR3 DNA: TGTGCCAGTATGCAGGGACTGGCTTCGAAGAATCAGCCCCAGCATTTT; CDR3 protein: CASMQGLASKNQPQHF
D gene: TRBD1; V gene: TRBV13; clone size: -; J gene: TRBJ1-2; CDR3 DNA: TGTGCCAGCAGCTCCGGGACAGGGGTGCTTCACTATGGCTACACCTTC; CDR3 protein: CASSSGTGVLHYGYTF
D gene: TRBD1; V gene: TRBV2; clone size: -; J gene: TRBJ1-3; CDR3 DNA: TGTGCCAGCGGACCGACAGGGGTGCGGTCCGGAAACACCATATATTTT; CDR3 protein: CASGPTGVRSGNTIYF
D gene: -; V gene: TRBV18; clone size: -; J gene: TRBJ2-7; CDR3 DNA: TGTGCCAGCTCACCATTGACAAACCTTATAACCTACGAGCAGTACTTC; CDR3 protein: CASSPLTNLITYEQYF
D gene: TRBD1; V gene: TRBV5-1; clone size: -; J gene: TRBJ2-1; CDR3 DNA: TGCGCCAGTAACAGGGGGCCTACGGGCAATGAGCAGTTCTTC; CDR3 protein: CASNRGPTGNEQFF
D gene: -; V gene: TRBV5-4; clone size: -; J gene: TRBJ1-5; CDR3 DNA: TGTGCCAGCAGCCTAGGCAATCAGCCCCAGCATTTT; CDR3 protein: CASSLGNQPQHF
D gene: -; V gene: TRBV30; clone size: once; J gene: TRBJ1-2; CDR3 DNA: TGTGCCTGGAGTGGTCAGGGAGGCTACACCTTC; CDR3 protein: CAWSGQGGYTF
D gene: TRBD1; V gene: TRBV11-3; clone size: -; J gene: TRBJ2-2; CDR3 DNA: TGTGCCAGCAGCTTAAGAGACAGGGGTGGGGAGCTGTTTTTT; CDR3 protein: CASSLRDRGGELFF
D gene: -; V gene: TRBV27; clone size: -; J gene: TRBJ2-1; CDR3 DNA: TGTGCCAGCAGTTTATCACCCACCTGGGGGGAGGCGTACAATGAGCAGTTCTTC; CDR3 protein: CASSLSPTWGEAYNEQFF
D gene: -; V gene: TRBV7-2; clone size: -; J gene: TRBJ1-2; CDR3 DNA: TGTGCCAGCAGCTTAGCGGGCAGAGCGGGTGGCTACACCTTC; CDR3 protein: CASSLAGRAGGYTF
D gene: -; V gene: TRBV3-1/TRBV3-2; clone size: -; J gene: TRBJ2-2; CDR3 DNA: TGTGCCAGCAGCCCCCGGTCCCAGGCTGACACCGGGGAGCTGTTTTTT; CDR3 protein: CASSPRSQADTGELFF
D gene: TRBD1; V gene: TRBV7-3; clone size: -; J gene: TRBJ2-5; CDR3 DNA: TGTGCCAGCAGCTCCCCGGGACAGACTAATCAAGAGACCCAGTACTTC; CDR3 protein: CASSSPGQTNQETQYF